These 18 T cell receptor beta chains were sequenced from one sample in a study of T cells in tumors after PD-1 blockade. Measured with immunoSEQ multiplex PCR; TCRdb has only the in-frame clones, and not every one. This sample carries approximately 63,000 clones, about 74% of them seen once, and the ten largest clones take over 3.5%. The sequencing used PBMCs, collected after anti-PD-1 treatment. Receptors originate from a human donor with basal cell carcinoma.

The chain is built from TRBV30 and TRBJ2-1, with TRBD2 identical over 8 bases. Germline CDR1 and CDR2: GTSNPN and SVGIG (reference sequence). V lost 4 bases, J lost 12 bases, and 5 bases stayed unmatched. The length of the CDR3 is 11 residues. The CDR3 region is CAWKSGGGQFF. The CDR3 DNA follows: TGTGCCTGGAAATCGGGAGGGGGGCAGTTCTTC.

J is TRBJ2-5 and V is TRBV4-2; 8 positions match TRBD2. The CDR3 is 15 amino acids. Looked up from germline, CDR1 is LGHNA and CDR2 is YNFKEQ. Trimming removed 5 bases from V and 2 bases from J; junction bases left unmatched: 7. CDR3: CASSTVGTRQETQYF. The CDR3 DNA reads as TGTGCCAGCAGCACAGTTGGGACTAGGCAAGAGACCCAGTACTTC.

This clone was found many times. V is TRBV5-1 and J is TRBJ2-2; tentatively, D is TRBD1 or TRBD2 (5 bases each). This CDR3 comprises 16 residues. With 4 bases removed from V and 2 bases from J, the gap between germline ends came to 15 bases. Germline V gene lookup returns CDR1 SGHRS and CDR2 YFSETQ. The CDR3 DNA follows: TGCGCCAGCAGCCGTGACACGGGGACCAACACCGGGGAGCTGTTTTTT. This translates into CASSRDTGTNTGELFF.

The gene calls are TRBV5-1 and TRBJ2-1; D is perhaps TRBD1 or TRBD2 (5 bases each). Looked up from germline, CDR1 is SGHRS and CDR2 is YFSETQ. Between the trimmed V and J ends, which lost 5 bases and 7 bases, there was a span of 19 bases. The length of the CDR3 is 15 residues. DNA for the CDR3: TGCGCCAGCAGTTCCGGGACCCAACTCGGGAATGAGCAGTTCTTC. Its translation: CASSSGTQLGNEQFF.

The chain joins TRBV23-1 to TRBJ1-1; D might be TRBD1 (5 bases). TRBV23-1 is noted as an ORF with a role that remains uncertain. Deletions cut 0 bases from V and 5 bases from J, with 13 bases between. The CDR3 extends over 15 amino acids. The CDR3: CASSQSQVLGTEAFF. Here the CDR3 DNA reads TGCGCCAGCAGTCAATCACAGGTGCTGGGTACTGAAGCTTTCTTT.

This chain links TRBV30 with TRBJ2-4; no clear D gene. V was shortened by 0 bases and J by 0 bases, with 12 bases between the two germline ends. The germline V gene encodes CDR1 GTSNPN and CDR2 SVGIG (reference sequence). This CDR3 is built from 16 residues. In DNA, the CDR3 is TGTGCCTGGAGTGTACGATCGGCCCTAGCCAAAAACATTCAGTACTTC. Encoded protein: CAWSVRSALAKNIQYF.

Only a few counts were recorded for this clone. The chain is built from TRBV6-2 or TRBV6-3 and TRBJ1-2; D call uncertain. Germline V gives CDR1 MNHEY, CDR2 SVGEGT. There are 11 residues in the CDR3. Trimming took 2 bases from V and 2 from J, leaving 0 bases between them. The CDR3 DNA sequence: TGTGCCAGCAGTTACAACTATGGCTACACCTTC. Translating gives CASSYNYGYTF.

The chain employs TRBV30 and TRBJ2-4, with 12 bases lining up with TRBD2. The V gene end was trimmed by 0 bases and the J gene end by 7 bases; junction bases not matched to a gene: 4. The CDR3 runs to 15 residues. Germline assignment: CDR1 GTSNPN and CDR2 SVGIG (reference sequence). CDR3 protein: CAWSVLAGGSNIQYF. The CDR3 bases are TGTGCCTGGAGTGTACTAGCGGGGGGTAGCAACATTCAGTACTTC.

A word on this clone: The sample carries other DNA sequences with the same CDR3. The chain employs TRBV24-1 and TRBJ2-3, with D hard to call. Germline values: CDR1 KGHDR, CDR2 SFDVKD. V lost 4 bases and J lost 1, with 8 bases in between. This CDR3 is 14 amino acids long. The CDR3 DNA is TGTGCCACCAGTGACCCGAGTGGCACAGATACGCAGTATTTT. Translated: CATSDPSGTDTQYF.

The chain couples TRBV7-9 to TRBJ1-2; possible D gene TRBD1, 5 bases. CDR1 and CDR2 from the germline V gene are SEHNR and FQNEAQ (reference sequence). This CDR3 is 15 amino acids long. V lost 3 bases to trimming and J lost 1 base, with 12 bases between them. For the CDR3, the DNA is TGTGCCAGCAGCTTGGGTCGGGGCGGTAACTATGGCTACACCTTC. Protein sequence: CASSLGRGGNYGYTF.

This clone was observed a single time. The V gene is TRBV5-1, the J gene TRBJ1-2; D possibly corresponds to TRBD1 (5 bases). This CDR3 has 14 residues. Between the trimmed V and J ends, which lost 6 bases and 0 bases, there was a span of 12 bases. From germline, CDR1 is SGHRS and CDR2 YFSETQ. In DNA, the CDR3 is TGCGCCAGCATGTCAGCGGACACTAACTATGGCTACACCTTC. Protein sequence: CASMSADTNYGYTF.

Only one count was recorded for this clone. V is TRBV24-1 and J is TRBJ2-2; 15 nucleotides line up with TRBD2. The CDR3 totals 24 residues. Trimming removed 2 bases from V and 2 bases from J; junction bases left unmatched: 20. CDR1 KGHDR and CDR2 SFDVKD come from the germline V gene. The CDR3 nucleotides read TGTGCCACCAGTGATTCCCGTCTACAGGGCACCGGGACTAGCGGGGGGCATAACACCGGGGAGCTGTTTTTT. Protein product: CATSDSRLQGTGTSGGHNTGELFF.

V usage is TRBV3-1 (or the pseudogene TRBV3-2) and J usage is TRBJ1-5, with D maybe TRBD1 (5 bases). The germline V and J ends were trimmed by 4 bases and 2 bases, with 12 bases remaining between them. CDR1 is LGHDT, CDR2 YNNKEL, per germline (reference sequence). The CDR3 consists of 15 residues. The CDR3 nucleotides are TGTGCCAGCAGCCTTGGGGGTTCACGCAATCAGCCCCAGCATTTT. Amino acid sequence: CASSLGGSRNQPQHF.

V is TRBV3-1 (or the pseudogene TRBV3-2) and J is TRBJ2-7; no clear D gene. V dropped 1 base and J dropped 2 bases, with 9 bases sitting between them. This CDR3 is built from 14 residues. CDR1 is LGHDT, CDR2 YNNKEL, per germline (reference sequence). Here the CDR3 DNA reads TGTGCCAGCAGCCAAGTGTCGGCAACCTACGAGCAGTACTTC. Protein: CASSQVSATYEQYF.

This chain joins TRBV7-9 and TRBJ1-4; TRBD1 agrees at 7 bases. The length of the CDR3 is 14 residues. Trimming removed 5 bases from V and 4 bases from J; junction bases left unmatched: 4. CDR1 and CDR2 (germline): SEHNR, FQNEAQ (reference sequence). DNA for the CDR3: TGTGCCAGCAGCCAACGGGACAGTAATGAAAAACTGTTTTTT. This encodes CASSQRDSNEKLFF.

This clone has only a few counts. The same CDR3 also results from other DNA sequences found in this sample. V usage is TRBV5-1 and J usage is TRBJ1-5; tentatively, D is TRBD1 (6 bases). Germline lookup yields CDR1 SGHRS and CDR2 YFSETQ. CDR3 length equals 14 residues. Deletions cut 4 bases from V and 3 bases from J, with 11 bases between. The CDR3, as DNA: TGCGCCAGCAGCCCAACAGGGCCCAATCAGCCCCAGCATTTT. Translated: CASSPTGPNQPQHF.

This clone has more than one count but fewer than ten. This chain links TRBV5-1 with TRBJ2-2, with D tentatively TRBD1 (5 bases). CDR1 and CDR2 from the germline V gene are SGHRS and YFSETQ. The V and J ends lost 4 bases and 1 base respectively, with 8 bases between them. This CDR3 has 14 residues. This CDR3 reads CASSIGQNTGELFF. CDR3 in DNA: TGCGCCAGCAGCATCGGACAGAACACCGGGGAGCTGTTTTTT. The complete variable domain, with remaining parts taken from reference TRBV5-1 and TRBJ2-2, reads KAGVTQTPRYLIKTRGQQVTLSCSPISGHRSVSWYQQTPGQGLQFLFEYFSETQRNKGNFPGRFSGRQFSNSRSEMNVSTLELGDSALYLCASSIGQNTGELFFGEGSRLTVL.

The chain carries TRBV6-4 and TRBJ2-2, with D hard to call. Per the germline V gene, CDR1 is MRHNA and CDR2 is SNTAGT. V gave up 6 bases and J gave up 4 bases, with 12 bases separating them. The CDR3 spans 14 residues. The CDR3 DNA reads TGTGCCAGCAGCGCCAATCCGGGCACCGGGGAGCTGTTTTTT. It is translated as CASSANPGTGELFF.